These 15 T cell receptor beta chains originate from one sample sequenced in a study of blood T cell repertoires in COVID-19. Sequencing used immunoSEQ multiplex PCR; TCRdb keeps in-frame clones, though not all of them. This table holds more than 200,000 clones, approximately 90% found once. The sequencing sample was made of peripheral blood. The receptors here all came from a man aged 45-65 years with acute or convalescent COVID-19.

This clone was observed a few times. The chain combines TRBV5-1 with TRBJ2-3; TRBD1 agrees at 9 bases. This CDR3 comprises 14 residues. V lost 2 bases and J lost 5; bases outside the gene matches: 3. Per germline, CDR1 SGHRS and CDR2 YFSETQ. The CDR3 protein is CASSFTGGVDTQYF. DNA for the CDR3: TGCGCCAGCAGCTTTACAGGGGGCGTAGATACGCAGTATTTT.

In its sample, this clone was seen a few times. The V gene is TRBV11-2, the J gene TRBJ2-3; D might be TRBD2 (5 bases). Germline-derived CDR1 and CDR2 are SGHAT and FQNNGV. The CDR3 totals 14 residues. Trimming stripped 0 bases from V and 8 bases from J, with 12 bases between. The CDR3 region has the DNA TGTGCCAGCAGCTTAGATCCGGGCGGGTTTACGCAGTATTTT. This gives the protein CASSLDPGGFTQYF.

V gene TRBV7-2 combines with J gene TRBJ1-1; no clear D. This CDR3 has 14 residues. V was clipped by 1 base and J by 8 bases, with 14 bases between them. Per germline, CDR1 SGHTA and CDR2 FQGNSA. The DNA of the CDR3 is TGTGCCAGCAGCTTAGGAAATGTGAGGATCGAAGCTTTCTTT. This gives the protein CASSLGNVRIEAFF.

This chain connects TRBV7-8 to TRBJ1-5, with a weak D call TRBD1 (5 bases). The CDR3 runs 16 residues. The V end was cut by 5 bases, the J end by 0 bases, with 14 bases between. Germline CDR1 reads SGHVS; CDR2 reads FQNEAQ. The CDR3 loop reads CASSPTGGRSNQPQHF. Here the CDR3 DNA reads TGTGCCAGCAGCCCCACAGGCGGTCGTAGCAATCAGCCCCAGCATTTT.

In regard to this clone: This specimen includes other DNA sequences encoding the same CDR3. J is TRBJ1-3 and V is TRBV5-1, with TRBD1 matching 7 bases. The J segment lost 2 bases and the V segment lost 0 bases, leaving 2 bases of the junction unmatched. This CDR3 comprises 15 residues. Germline CDR1 reads SGHRS; CDR2 reads YFSETQ. For the CDR3, the DNA is TGCGCCAGCAGCTTGGGCACAGGGGCTGGAAACACCATATATTTT. Translated: CASSLGTGAGNTIYF.

This chain uses TRBV19 with TRBJ1-2; weak D call: TRBD1 (5 bases). Per the germline V gene, CDR1 is LNHDA and CDR2 is SQIVND (reference sequence). V shed 4 bases and J shed 6 bases, with 9 bases lying between them. The CDR3 loop spans 12 amino acids. This CDR3 is CASSTGWNGYTF. In DNA form, the CDR3 reads TGTGCCAGTAGTACAGGGTGGAATGGCTACACCTTC.

This clone was picked up one time. V gene TRBV5-1 combines with J gene TRBJ1-2; D remains unclear. CDR1 is SGHRS, CDR2 YFSETQ, per germline. Trimming took off 0 bases at V and 2 bases at J, with 5 bases between the two ends. The CDR3 loop spans 13 amino acids. The CDR3 DNA follows: TGCGCCAGCAGCTTGGCGACAAACTATGGCTACACCTTC. It translates to CASSLATNYGYTF.

This clone occurred once. This chain connects TRBV11-1 to TRBJ1-1; no clear D. Trimming pared 1 base from V and 1 base from J, leaving 7 bases between. CDR3 length: 14 residues. CDR1 SGHAT and CDR2 FQDESV come from the germline V gene (reference sequence). Here the CDR3 reads CASSLGGGNTEAFF. In nucleotides, the CDR3 is TGTGCCAGCAGCTTAGGGGGAGGGAACACTGAAGCTTTCTTT. The full variable domain, its missing parts supplied by reference TRBV11-1 and TRBJ1-1, is EAEVAQSPRYKITEKSQAVAFWCDPISGHATLYWYRQILGQGPELLVQFQDESVVDDSQLPKDRFSAERLKGVDSTLKIQPAELGDSAMYLCASSLGGGNTEAFFGQGTRLTVV.

This chain joins TRBV5-1 and TRBJ2-2, with D maybe TRBD1 (6 bases). The CDR3 consists of 13 residues. Per germline, CDR1 SGHRS and CDR2 YFSETQ. With 0 bases removed from V and 7 bases from J, the gap between germline ends came to 7 bases. CDR3 in amino acids: CASSLGQVGELFF. The CDR3 DNA reads TGCGCCAGCAGCTTGGGACAGGTCGGGGAGCTGTTTTTT.

Only a few counts were recorded for this clone. The V and J genes are TRBV7-2 and TRBJ1-2; 9 bases are a match to TRBD1. The CDR3 spans 13 residues. Germline V gene data show CDR1 as SGHTA and CDR2 as FQGNSA. V lost 5 bases to trimming and J lost 4 bases; unmatched junction nucleotides: 2. The CDR3 region is CASSRDRAYGYTF. The CDR3 DNA is TGTGCCAGCAGCCGGGACAGGGCCTATGGCTACACCTTC.

The chain employs TRBV10-2 and TRBJ2-3; D is perhaps TRBD1 (6 bases). V dropped 9 bases and J dropped 3 bases, with 13 bases sitting between them. The CDR3 consists of 13 residues. Germline-derived CDR1 and CDR2 are WSHSY and SAAADI. The CDR3 here is CASTGLVTDTQYF. CDR3 coding DNA: TGCGCCAGTACAGGGTTAGTGACAGATACGCAGTATTTT.

The chain carries TRBV6-1 and TRBJ1-1; no firm D call. Germline CDR1 MNHNS, CDR2 SASEGT. This CDR3 spans 13 amino acids. V gave up 2 bases and J gave up 14 bases, with 18 bases separating them. Here the CDR3 DNA reads TGTGCCAGCAGTGAAACGGGGAAACCCTCCGAGTTCTTT. Translated, it gives CASSETGKPSEFF.

The chain combines TRBV10-2 with TRBJ1-1; 7 bases line up with TRBD1. V dropped 6 bases and J dropped 5; count of bases not matched to a gene: 9. The CDR3 contains 14 residues. In germline, CDR1 is WSHSY, CDR2 SAAADI. CDR3 sequence (DNA): TGCGCCAGCAGCGTTAGGGGGCGCAGGACTGAAGCTTTCTTT. It encodes CASSVRGRRTEAFF.

This chain uses TRBV11-2 with TRBJ2-1; D remains ambiguous. Germline V lookup: CDR1 SGHAT, CDR2 FQNNGV. CDR3 length: 16 amino acids. Trimming stripped 4 bases from V and 0 bases from J, with 13 bases between. CDR3: CASSSTPYGSYNEQFF. CDR3 DNA sequence: TGTGCCAGCAGCTCCACCCCCTATGGCTCCTACAATGAGCAGTTCTTC.

The chain carries TRBV5-5 and TRBJ2-1; 8 positions agree with TRBD1. V gave up 4 bases and J gave up 4 bases; unmatched junction bases: 7. Per germline, CDR1 SGHKS and CDR2 YYEKEE (reference sequence). The CDR3 contains 15 residues. The CDR3 nucleotides read TGTGCCAGCAGCGGAAGGACAGGGACATACAATGAGCAGTTCTTC. It codes for CASSGRTGTYNEQFF.